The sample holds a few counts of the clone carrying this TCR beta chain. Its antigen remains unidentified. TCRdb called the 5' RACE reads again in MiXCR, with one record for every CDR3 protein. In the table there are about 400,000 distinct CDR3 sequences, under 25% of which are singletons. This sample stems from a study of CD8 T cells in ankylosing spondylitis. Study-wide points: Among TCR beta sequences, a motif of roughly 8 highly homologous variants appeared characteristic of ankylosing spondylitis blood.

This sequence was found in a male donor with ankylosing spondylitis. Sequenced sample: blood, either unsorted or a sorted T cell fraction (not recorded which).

In DNA form, the CDR3 reads TGTGCCAGCAGCCCCTCGGGATCGGGCTACGAGCAGTACTTC. Translating it yields CASSPSGSGYEQYF. The chain employs TRBV13 and TRBJ2-7; D might be TRBD2 (5 bases). The CDR3 extends over 14 amino acids. Germline CDR1 and CDR2: PRHDT and FYEKMQ (reference sequence). V lost 5 bases to trimming and J lost 3 bases, with 14 bases between them.